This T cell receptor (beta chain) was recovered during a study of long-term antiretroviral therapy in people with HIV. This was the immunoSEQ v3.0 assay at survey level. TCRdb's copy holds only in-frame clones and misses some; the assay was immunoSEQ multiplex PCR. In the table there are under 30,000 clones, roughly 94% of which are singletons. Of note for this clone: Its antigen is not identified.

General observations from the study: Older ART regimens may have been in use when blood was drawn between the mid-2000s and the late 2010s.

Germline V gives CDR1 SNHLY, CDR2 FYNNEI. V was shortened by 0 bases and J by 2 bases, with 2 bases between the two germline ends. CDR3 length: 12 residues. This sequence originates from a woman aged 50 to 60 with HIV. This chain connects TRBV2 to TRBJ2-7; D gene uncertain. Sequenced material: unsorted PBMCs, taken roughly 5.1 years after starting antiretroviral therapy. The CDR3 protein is CASSEAPYEQYF. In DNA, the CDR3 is TGTGCCAGCAGTGAAGCGCCCTACGAGCAGTACTTC.